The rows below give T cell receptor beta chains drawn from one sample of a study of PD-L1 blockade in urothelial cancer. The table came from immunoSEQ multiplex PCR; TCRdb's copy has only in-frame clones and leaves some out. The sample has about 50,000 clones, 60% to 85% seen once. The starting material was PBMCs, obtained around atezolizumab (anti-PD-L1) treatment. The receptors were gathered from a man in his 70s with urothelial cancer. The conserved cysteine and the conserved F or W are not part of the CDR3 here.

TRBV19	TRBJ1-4	ASSISPTSTNEKLF
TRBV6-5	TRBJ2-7	ASSGLAGPYEQY
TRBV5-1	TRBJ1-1	ASSWGTGNTEAF
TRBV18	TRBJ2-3	ASSQGAGPDTQY
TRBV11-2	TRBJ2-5	ASSWGWGEETQY
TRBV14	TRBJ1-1	ASSQARGVGTEAF
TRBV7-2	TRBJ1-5	ASSLSGKDSQPQH
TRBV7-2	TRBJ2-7	ASSLAWSGGNEQY
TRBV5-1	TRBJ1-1	ASSLKGRTEAF
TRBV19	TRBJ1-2	ASSLQRNYGYT
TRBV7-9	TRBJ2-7	ASSSGFVGGGYYEQY
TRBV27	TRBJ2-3	ASQSGANTQY
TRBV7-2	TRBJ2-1	ASSGLAGFSYNEQF
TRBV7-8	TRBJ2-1	ASTSRVGASDEQF
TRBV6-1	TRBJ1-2	ASTWTKGYGYT
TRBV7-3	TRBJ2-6	ASSPHGSGANVLT
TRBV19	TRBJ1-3	ASSITQGASSGNTIY
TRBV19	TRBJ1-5	ASSILGVGQPQH
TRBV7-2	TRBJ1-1	ASSLFPGGGNTEAF
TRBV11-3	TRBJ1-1	ASSLRRGTEAF
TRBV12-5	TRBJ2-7	ASGLSQVHEQY
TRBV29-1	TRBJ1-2	SVNQGYGYT
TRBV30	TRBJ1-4	AWRMGQGSEKLF
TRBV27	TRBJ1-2	ASSSQGAGLGGYT
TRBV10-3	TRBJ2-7	AISVTSSYEQY
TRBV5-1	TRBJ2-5	ASSLGTGVETQY
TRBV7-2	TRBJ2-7	ASSQDFSSYEQY
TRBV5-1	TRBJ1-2	ASSLVGVGDYT
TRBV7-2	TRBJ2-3	ASSLGAGDTQY
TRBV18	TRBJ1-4	ASSPSARESNEKLF
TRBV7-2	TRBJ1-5	ASSPGGGNQPQH